This T cell receptor beta chain was identified during a study of radiotherapy plus CTLA-4 blockade in lung cancer. About the research overall: Objective responses occurred in about a sixth of patients; 25% to 40% had disease control.

Assay: immunoSEQ multiplex PCR; the TCRdb copy retains only in-frame clones and omits some. In the table there are 78,000 or so clones, more than 75% of which are singletons. Study-level results: Early clone dynamics of blood T cells, plus interferon-beta, reportedly predicted response best.

CTLA-4 blockade using ipilimumab, together with focal radiation, was received by patients with chemo-refractory metastatic non-small-cell lung cancer. With regard to this clone: The target antigen is unknown.

Germline CDR1 is SGHAT and CDR2 is FQNNGV. V shed 7 bases and J 7 bases; nucleotides not matched to a gene: 15. This CDR3 has 16 residues. The rearrangement joins TRBV11-2 to TRBJ2-7; 11 nucleotides align to TRBD2. The sample here was peripheral blood, taken from a patient treated with radiotherapy plus ipilimumab. This TCR came from a human donor with non-small cell lung cancer who had stable disease on radiotherapy plus ipilimumab. The CDR3 here is CASIQGGTSGRGEQYF. CDR3 bases: TGTGCCAGCATCCAGGGGGGAACTAGCGGGAGAGGTGAGCAGTACTTC.